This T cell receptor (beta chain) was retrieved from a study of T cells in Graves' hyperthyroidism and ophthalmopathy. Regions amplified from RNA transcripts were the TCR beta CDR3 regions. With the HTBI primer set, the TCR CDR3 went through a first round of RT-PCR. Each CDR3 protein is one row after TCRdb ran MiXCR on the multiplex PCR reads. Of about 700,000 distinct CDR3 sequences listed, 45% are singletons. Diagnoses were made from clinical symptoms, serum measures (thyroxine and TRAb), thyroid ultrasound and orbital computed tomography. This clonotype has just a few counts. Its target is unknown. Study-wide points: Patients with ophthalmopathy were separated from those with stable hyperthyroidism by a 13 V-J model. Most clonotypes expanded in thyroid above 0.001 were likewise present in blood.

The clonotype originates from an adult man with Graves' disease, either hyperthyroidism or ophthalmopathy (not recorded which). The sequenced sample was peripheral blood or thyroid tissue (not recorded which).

This CDR3 reads CASSLIEGYNYGYTF. The CDR3 DNA reads TGTGCCAGCAGCTTAATCGAGGGATATAACTATGGCTACACCTTC. The chain is built from TRBV7-9 and TRBJ1-2, with D unresolved. V lost 2 bases, J lost 1 base, and 11 bases lay in between. The CDR3 contains 15 residues. The germline V gene has CDR1 SEHNR and CDR2 FQNEAQ (reference sequence).